This T cell receptor (beta chain) appears in the sequencing data of a study of TIL therapy for anti-PD-1-resistant metastatic lung cancer. Across the study: Median tumor mutation burden was 1.5 mutations per megabase.

The immunoSEQ assay was v3. Repertoires were generated with immunoSEQ multiplex PCR, while TCRdb's copy carries only in-frame clones and drops some. The sample shows approximately 95,000 clones, about two thirds of them seen only once. Germline CDR1 reads SGHRS; CDR2 reads YFSETQ. The CDR3 covers 16 residues. V was trimmed by 1 base and J by 0 bases, leaving 13 bases between them. Time point meaning: pre-treatment sample, taken before nivolumab and TIL therapy. The tumor samples were excised metastases, mostly pleural nodules or supraclavicular lymph nodes. The chain joins TRBV5-1 to TRBJ1-1, with D perhaps matching TRBD1 (5 bases). The receptor's source is a person aged 25 to 80 with non-small cell lung cancer. The material sequenced was tumor tissue, taken at baseline. The CDR3 loop is CASSLKPTELNTEAFF. CDR3 DNA sequence: TGCGCCAGCAGCTTGAAGCCGACAGAATTGAACACTGAAGCTTTCTTT.